Following are 27 T cell receptor beta chains from one sample sequenced in a study of blood T cells in healthy people across ages. A second PCR of 7 to 11 cycles used a sample-barcoded 5' primer and a J-beta primer mix. Using its own MiXCR run on the 5' RACE reads, TCRdb lists one record per CDR3 protein. In the table there are 850,000 to 1,000,000 distinct CDR3 sequences, just over 50% of which are singletons. The sequenced sample was blood. These receptors were obtained from a woman in her sixties in good health.

The rearrangement uses TRBV28 and TRBJ2-5; 7 nucleotides match TRBD1. V shed 6 bases, J shed 5 bases, and the junction held 18 bases outside the gene matches. The CDR3 spans 17 residues. CDR1 is MDHEN, CDR2 SYDVKM, per germline. The CDR3 spells CASSSGQARFRGETQYF. The CDR3 nucleotides read TGTGCCAGCAGCTCCGGACAGGCTCGATTTCGCGGGGAGACCCAGTACTTC.

The J gene is TRBJ2-3, the V gene TRBV27; D remains ambiguous. CDR3 length: 13 residues. With 7 bases removed from V and 3 bases from J, the gap between germline ends came to 11 bases. Germline CDR1 and CDR2: MNHEY and SMNVEV (reference sequence). The CDR3 loop is CASKVLLTDTQYF. The CDR3 nucleotides are TGTGCCAGCAAGGTTCTACTGACAGATACGCAGTATTTT.

The table lists this clonotype with many counts. This chain uses TRBV7-8 with TRBJ2-5, with 8 bases lining up with TRBD1. This CDR3 is built from 14 residues. The V and J ends lost 2 bases and 5 bases, in that order; junction bases with no gene match: 4. Germline V gene lookup returns CDR1 SGHVS and CDR2 FQNEAQ. CDR3 DNA: TGTGCCAGCAGCTTAAGTACAGGGGGGGAGACCCAGTACTTC. Its translation is CASSLSTGGETQYF. Complete variable domain (other parts from reference TRBV7-8 and TRBJ2-5): GAGVSQSPRYKVAKRGQDVALRCDPISGHVSLFWYQQALGQGPEFLTYFQNEAQLDKSGLPSDRFFAERPEGSVSTLKIQRTQQEDSAVYLCASSLSTGGETQYFGPGTRLLVL.

The chain uses TRBV4-1 and TRBJ2-6, with 10 positions matching TRBD1. This CDR3 is 19 amino acids long. The V segment lost 0 bases and the J segment 0 bases; nucleotides outside the gene matches: 5. Germline V gene lookup returns CDR1 MGHRA and CDR2 YSYEKL. CDR3 region: CASSQEWGTGDSGANVLTF. The CDR3 DNA sequence: TGCGCCAGCAGCCAAGAATGGGGGACAGGGGACTCTGGGGCCAACGTCCTGACTTTC.

This clonotype appeared a few times. This chain uses TRBV20-1 with TRBJ2-1; 10 nucleotides line up with TRBD2. The CDR3 covers 13 residues. The trim removed 5 bases at V and 8 bases at J, leaving 6 bases unmatched. Germline values: CDR1 DFQATT, CDR2 SNEGSKA (reference sequence). CDR3 in amino acids: CSAESSGRDEQFF. DNA for the CDR3: TGCAGTGCTGAGTCTAGCGGGAGAGATGAGCAGTTCTTC.

The sample holds a few counts of this clonotype. The chain is built from TRBV11-1 and TRBJ2-1; a weak D match, TRBD2 (7 bases). The CDR3 is made up of 15 amino acids. The germline CDR1 and CDR2 sequences are SGHAT and FQDESV (reference sequence). Trimming removed 5 bases from V and 3 bases from J, with 14 bases in between. The CDR3 protein is CASSPWGGLYNEQFF. The CDR3 DNA follows: TGTGCCAGCAGCCCATGGGGGGGGCTCTACAATGAGCAGTTCTTC.

This clonotype was observed a handful of times. The chain employs TRBV20-1 and TRBJ2-7, with D possibly TRBD2 on 6 matching bases. The CDR3 consists of 14 residues. CDR1 is DFQATT, CDR2 SNEGSKA, per germline (reference sequence). Trimming cost V 4 bases and J 5 bases, with 18 bases left between them. The CDR3 region is CSATTSHGLNEQYF. The CDR3 DNA sequence: TGCAGTGCTACAACTAGCCACGGTTTGAACGAGCAGTACTTC.

This clonotype was counted only a few times. The chain employs TRBV12-3 or TRBV12-4 and TRBJ2-7; tentatively, D is TRBD1 or TRBD2 (7 bases each). The V and J ends lost 6 bases and 2 bases respectively, with 14 bases between them. The CDR3 loop spans 14 amino acids. This CDR3 reads CASRAQGRAYEQYF. The CDR3 DNA reads as TGTGCCAGCAGAGCACAGGGGAGGGCCTACGAGCAGTACTTC.

The rearrangement links TRBV27 to TRBJ2-5; D remains unclear. The length of the CDR3 is 12 residues. V was cut by 6 bases and J by 1 base, with 6 bases left in between. In germline, CDR1 is MNHEY, CDR2 SMNVEV (reference sequence). The CDR3 protein is CASRISQETQYF. The CDR3 coding sequence is TGTGCCAGCAGGATCAGCCAAGAGACCCAGTACTTC.

The chain joins TRBV27 to TRBJ2-3, with D uncertain. The V end lost 0 bases, the J end lost 2 bases, and 15 bases lay between the germline ends. CDR1 MNHEY and CDR2 SMNVEV come from the germline V gene (reference sequence). CDR3 length: 17 amino acids. The CDR3 DNA reads as TGTGCCAGCAGTTTATCTCCTCACCCCTACCCCACAGATACGCAGTATTTT. Protein sequence: CASSLSPHPYPTDTQYF.

This clonotype occurred a few times. The chain employs TRBV21-1 and TRBJ2-1; TRBD1, the table's D call, lacks a check against the DNA. TRBV21-1 is termed a pseudogene. The CDR3 contains 18 residues. CDR3 region: CASSPGPGKDPSYNEQFF. Here the CDR3 DNA reads TGTGCCAGCAGCCCGGGGCCAGGGAAGGATCCCTCCTACAATGAGCAGTTCTTC.

The chain is built from TRBV5-1 and TRBJ2-1, with D possibly being TRBD1 (6 bases). V was trimmed by 0 bases and J by 5 bases, leaving 9 bases between them. The CDR3 length is 14 residues. Germline assignment: CDR1 SGHRS and CDR2 YFSETQ. The CDR3: CASSLGQEDNEQFF. As DNA, the CDR3 is TGCGCCAGCAGCTTGGGACAGGAAGACAATGAGCAGTTCTTC.

This clonotype appeared a few times. The rearrangement joins TRBV20-1 to TRBJ1-2, with a possible D match to TRBD1 (5 bases). Trimming stripped 1 base from V and 2 bases from J, with 5 bases between. Germline-derived CDR1 and CDR2 are DFQATT and SNEGSKA (reference sequence). This CDR3 comprises 12 residues. The CDR3 DNA reads as TGCAGTGCTAGAGGGGGGAACTATGGCTACACCTTC. The encoded protein is CSARGGNYGYTF.

In this sample, this clonotype turned up a few times. The chain carries TRBV4-2 and TRBJ1-2, with 7 bases fitting TRBD1. This CDR3 region has 14 residues. Unmatched junction bases numbered 4, after V lost 3 bases and J lost 3 bases. Germline values: CDR1 LGHNA, CDR2 YNFKEQ. CDR3 protein: CASSHPRGDYGYTF. The DNA of the CDR3 is TGTGCCAGCAGCCACCCCAGGGGGGACTATGGCTACACCTTC.

V gene TRBV6-2 or TRBV6-3 combines with J gene TRBJ2-4; 8 bases match TRBD1. Germline assignment: CDR1 MNHEY and CDR2 SVGEGT. This CDR3 has 13 residues. Trimming took 6 bases from V and 13 from J; bases not matched to a gene: 11. The DNA of the CDR3 is TGTGCCAGCAGGTTGACAGGGGATCGAAAGCAGTACTTC. Its translation: CASRLTGDRKQYF.

This chain links TRBV20-1 with TRBJ2-5; 11 bases map to TRBD2. CDR1 and CDR2 (germline): DFQATT, SNEGSKA (reference sequence). The CDR3 is 14 amino acids. V dropped 7 bases and J dropped 5; count of bases not matched to a gene: 9. The CDR3 DNA reads as TGCAGTGGCCCTCTAGCGGGAGGTGGGGAGACCCAGTACTTC. Amino acid sequence: CSGPLAGGGETQYF.

This clonotype was recorded a few times. The rearrangement joins TRBV2 to TRBJ2-5, with a tentative D call TRBD1 (5 bases). CDR1 is SNHLY and CDR2 is FYNNEI in the germline V gene. The CDR3 contains 15 residues. The V end lost 4 bases, the J end lost 1 base, and 13 bases lay between the germline ends. CDR3 coding DNA: TGTGCCAGCAGTGTGGTGGGGCTACCCCAAGAGACCCAGTACTTC. As protein: CASSVVGLPQETQYF.

This clonotype has a handful of counts. The gene calls are TRBV7-2 and TRBJ2-6; 7 bases fit TRBD1. The CDR3 loop spans 16 amino acids. V shed 4 bases, J shed 2 bases, and the junction held 5 bases outside the gene matches. Germline V gene data show CDR1 as SGHTA and CDR2 as FQGNSA. In DNA, the CDR3 is TGTGCCAGCAGCTCCTACAGGGGACCTGGGGCCAACGTCCTGACTTTC. The encoded protein is CASSSYRGPGANVLTF.

This clonotype was observed a few times. V usage is TRBV29-1 and J usage is TRBJ2-7; no firm D call. Germline V gene lookup returns CDR1 SQVTM and CDR2 ANQGSEA. CDR3 length equals 14 residues. Trimming pared 6 bases from V and 1 base from J, leaving 16 bases between. In DNA form, the CDR3 reads TGCAGCGTCCTGAAGGATTACCGGTCCTACGAGCAGTACTTC. Residues: CSVLKDYRSYEQYF.

The table lists this clonotype with a few counts. The chain has TRBV4-1 and TRBJ2-1, with D maybe TRBD1 (5 bases). The germline CDR1 and CDR2 sequences are MGHRA and YSYEKL. There are 15 residues in the CDR3. Deletions cut 0 bases from V and 4 bases from J, with 10 bases between. Here the CDR3 reads CASSQDTGIYNEQFF. The CDR3 region has the DNA TGCGCCAGCAGCCAAGATACAGGCATATACAATGAGCAGTTCTTC.

The rearrangement joins TRBV7-2 to TRBJ2-1; D unresolved. Germline V CDR1 and CDR2: SGHTA, FQGNSA. Trimming shortened V by 5 bases and J by 1 base, and 9 bases separated the two germline ends. The CDR3 spans 14 residues. CDR3 nucleotides: TGTGCCAGCAGCAGGGCAGGATCCTACAATGAGCAGTTCTTC. This gives the protein CASSRAGSYNEQFF.

The chain couples TRBV4-3 to TRBJ2-3; possibly TRBD2 for D (6 bases). Per germline, CDR1 LGHNA and CDR2 YSLEER. The CDR3 spans 17 residues. Trimming pared 0 bases from V and 1 base from J, leaving 14 bases between. The CDR3 here is CASSQEPAGGRTDTQYF. CDR3 DNA: TGCGCCAGCAGCCAAGAACCGGCCGGGGGTCGCACAGATACGCAGTATTTT.

This clonotype occurred a few times. The gene calls are TRBV6-1 and TRBJ2-5; perhaps TRBD1 as D (5 bases). V dropped 6 bases and J dropped 1 base, with 15 bases sitting between them. CDR1 and CDR2 from the germline V gene are MNHNS and SASEGT. The CDR3 contains 15 residues. The chain's CDR3 is CASSETGGPQETQYF. As DNA, the CDR3 is TGTGCCAGCAGCGAAACAGGTGGACCCCAAGAGACCCAGTACTTC.

The V call is TRBV6-1, the J call TRBJ2-4; 8 nucleotides align to TRBD1. This CDR3 spans 14 amino acids. CDR1 and CDR2 (germline): MNHNS, SASEGT. Trimming removed 6 bases from V and 8 bases from J; junction bases left unmatched: 9. The CDR3 DNA is TGTGCCAGCAGAAAGCAGGGGGCCGGGGACATTCAGTACTTC. Translated: CASRKQGAGDIQYF.

This clonotype has just a few counts. This chain uses TRBV20-1 with TRBJ2-6; TRBD1 matches at 10 bases. Looked up from germline, CDR1 is DFQATT and CDR2 is SNEGSKA (reference sequence). With 5 bases clipped from V and 0 bases from J, the junction kept 4 bases outside the gene matches. CDR3 size: 16 residues. CDR3 nucleotide sequence: TGCAGTGCTCGACAGGGGGCGGACTCTGGGGCCAACGTCCTGACTTTC. Translating it yields CSARQGADSGANVLTF.

This clonotype was detected ten times or more. The V and J genes are TRBV12-3 or TRBV12-4 and TRBJ2-3; D may be TRBD2 (5 bases). The CDR3 is 12 residues long. Trimming took off 8 bases at V and 1 base at J, with 7 bases between the two ends. The CDR3 here is CASGGGTDTQYF. The CDR3 nucleotides read TGTGCCAGCGGAGGAGGCACAGATACGCAGTATTTT.

A few counts support this clonotype. V is TRBV28 and J is TRBJ1-4, with D uncertain. Germline assignment: CDR1 MDHEN and CDR2 SYDVKM. This CDR3 has 14 amino acids. Trimming took 5 bases from V and 0 from J, leaving 7 bases between them. This chain's CDR3 is CASSPVSTNEKLFF. CDR3 DNA: TGTGCCAGCAGTCCCGTTTCAACTAATGAAAAACTGTTTTTT.